This TCR beta chain was documented in a study of cytomegalovirus exposure and HLA in healthy donors. Study conclusions and caveats: It was reported in a later analysis that an Asian-associated ancestry cluster showed fewer N-insertions than the approximately 700-donor mean.

Between the trimmed V and J ends, which lost 4 bases and 7 bases, there was a span of 10 bases. Per the germline V gene, CDR1 is MNHEY and CDR2 is SMNVEV (reference sequence). The CDR3 loop spans 12 amino acids. The PCR ran on 60 Vbeta and 13 Jbeta primers. Some clones are missing from TCRdb's copy, which holds only in-frame ones; the method was immunoSEQ multiplex PCR. The sample holds around 100,000 clones, around 77% seen once. In its sample, this clone was seen once. Its antigen is currently unknown. The specimen sequenced was PBMCs. The J gene is TRBJ1-2, the V gene TRBV27, with D perhaps matching TRBD1 (5 bases). This clonotype was obtained from a woman aged 60-70 years in good health and CMV-seropositive. The CDR3 nucleotides are TGTGCCAGCAGTTCAGGGCGTGGTGGCTACACCTTC. Translating gives CASSSGRGGYTF.